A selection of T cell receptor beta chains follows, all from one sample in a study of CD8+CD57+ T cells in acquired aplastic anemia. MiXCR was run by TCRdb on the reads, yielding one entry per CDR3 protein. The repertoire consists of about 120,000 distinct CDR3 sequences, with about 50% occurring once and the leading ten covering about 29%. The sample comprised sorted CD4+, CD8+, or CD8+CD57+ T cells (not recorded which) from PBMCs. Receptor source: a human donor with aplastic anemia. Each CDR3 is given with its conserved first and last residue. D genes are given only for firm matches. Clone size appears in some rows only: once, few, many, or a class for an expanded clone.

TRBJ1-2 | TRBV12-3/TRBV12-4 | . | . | TGTGCCAGCAGGGGGACCGGACAGAAGGGCTACACCTTC | CASRGTGQKGYTF
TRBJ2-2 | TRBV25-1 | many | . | TGTGCCAGCAGTGATCCGGGGGGCGGCGCCACCGGGGAGCTGTTTTTT | CASSDPGGGATGELFF
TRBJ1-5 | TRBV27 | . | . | TGTGCCAGCAGCGGGCCAGGCAATCAGCCCCAGCATTTT | CASSGPGNQPQHF
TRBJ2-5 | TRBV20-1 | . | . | TGCAGTGCTAGATGGGCCAGTGAGACCCAGTACTTC | CSARWASETQYF
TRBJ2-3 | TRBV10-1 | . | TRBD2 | TGTGCCAGCTACATGACTAGCGGGGGCACAGATACGCAGTATTTT | CASYMTSGGTDTQYF
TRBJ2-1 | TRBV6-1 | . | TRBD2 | TGTGCCAGCAGTCATCTAGCGGGAGGGCCTGACAATGAGCAGTTCTTC | CASSHLAGGPDNEQFF
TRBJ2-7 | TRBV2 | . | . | TGCGCCAGCAGTCCGGGATATTGGAACGAGCAGTACTTC | CASSPGYWNEQYF
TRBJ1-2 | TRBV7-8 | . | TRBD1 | TGTGCCAGCAGCACAGGACAGGGATATGGCTACACCTTC | CASSTGQGYGYTF
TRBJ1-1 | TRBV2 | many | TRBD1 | TGTGCCAGCAGTGAGATTTCGACAGGGGATGAAGCTTTCTTT | CASSEISTGDEAFF
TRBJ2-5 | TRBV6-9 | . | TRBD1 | TGTGCCAGCACCTGGGACAGCAACAACCAAGAGACCCAGTACTTC | CASTWDSNNQETQYF
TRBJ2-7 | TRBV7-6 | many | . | TGTGCCAGCAGCTTAGGGGCAAGCACCTACGAGCAGTACTTC | CASSLGASTYEQYF
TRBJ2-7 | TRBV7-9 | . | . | TGTGCCAGCAGCTTAGTTGGGTGGAGAGGCTACGAGCAGTACTTC | CASSLVGWRGYEQYF
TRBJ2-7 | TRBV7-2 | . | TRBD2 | TGTGCCAGCAGCTTAGGGGCGGGAGTGGCCTACGAGCAGTACTTC | CASSLGAGVAYEQYF
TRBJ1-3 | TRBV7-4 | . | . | TGTGCCAGCAGCTTAGGACCCAGCTCTGGAAACACCATATATTTT | CASSLGPSSGNTIYF
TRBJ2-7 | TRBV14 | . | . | TGTGCCAGCAGCCAAGCTCGGGGCAGGGGATACGAGCAGTACTTC | CASSQARGRGYEQYF
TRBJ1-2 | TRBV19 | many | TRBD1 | TGTGCCAGTAGTGCAGACAGGGGGCGCGACTATGGCTACACCTTC | CASSADRGRDYGYTF
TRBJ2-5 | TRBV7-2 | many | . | TGTGCCAGCGGGGCTCATACGGGGTTCCAAGAGACCCAGTACTTC | CASGAHTGFQETQYF
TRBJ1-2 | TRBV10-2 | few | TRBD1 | TGCGCCAGCAGTGAGTCGGTGACAGGGGGCTTTGGCTACACCTTC | CASSESVTGGFGYTF
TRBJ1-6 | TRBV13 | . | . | TGTGCCAGCAGCTTCCAGGGGTTGGGTAATTCACCCCTCCACTTT | CASSFQGLGNSPLHF
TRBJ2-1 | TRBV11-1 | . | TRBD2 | TGTGCCAGCAGTGGGGAACTAGCGGGAGATTACAATGAGCAGTTCTTC | CASSGELAGDYNEQFF
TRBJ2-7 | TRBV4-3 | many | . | TGCGCCAGCAGCCAAGAGCTGGGGCCGGCCTACGAGCAGTACTTC | CASSQELGPAYEQYF
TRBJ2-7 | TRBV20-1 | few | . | TGCAGTGCTAGAGACGACAGGTTCTACGAGCAGTACTTC | CSARDDRFYEQYF
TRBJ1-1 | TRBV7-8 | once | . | TGTGCCAGCAGCCAAGGGTTGGGGAACACTGAAGCTTTCTTT | CASSQGLGNTEAFF
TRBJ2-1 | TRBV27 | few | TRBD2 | TGTGCCAGCAGTCCTCGGACTAGCGGGAGTACGCATGAGCAGTTCTTC | CASSPRTSGSTHEQFF
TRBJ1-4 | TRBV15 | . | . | TGTGCCACCAGCCCCCAGACAGAAAAACTGTTTTTT | CATSPQTEKLFF
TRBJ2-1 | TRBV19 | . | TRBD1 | TGTGCCATTAGCTCTAGGGGGCATGAGCAGTTCTTC | CAISSRGHEQFF
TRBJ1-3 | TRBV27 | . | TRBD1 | TGTGCCAGCAGGAGCCAGGGGGCTGGAAACACCATATATTTT | CASRSQGAGNTIYF
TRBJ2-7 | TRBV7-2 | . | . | TGTGCCAGCAGCTTCGTTGACGGGAGCTACGAGCAGTACTTC | CASSFVDGSYEQYF
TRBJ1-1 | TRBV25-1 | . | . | TGTGCCAGCAGAGGACAGAACACTGAAGCTTTCTTT | CASRGQNTEAFF